This TCR beta chain was documented in a study of T cells in Graves' hyperthyroidism and ophthalmopathy. Germline V CDR1 and CDR2: KGHSH, LQKENI. V dropped 5 bases and J dropped 6 bases, with 13 bases sitting between them. The CDR3 length is 13 residues. Researchers barred patients who had uncontrolled infection, other autoimmune disease, pregnancy or lactation. Amplified TCR beta CDR3 regions derived from RNA transcripts. In the first-round RT-PCR of the TCR CDR3, the HTBI primer set was used. A single record per CDR3 protein comes from TCRdb applying MiXCR to the multiplex PCR reads. In the table there are under 600,000 distinct CDR3 sequences, 16% of which are singletons. This clonotype was counted at least ten times.

This chain links TRBV18 with TRBJ1-1, with D possibly TRBD1 on 5 matching bases. The origin of this receptor is a middle-aged woman with Graves' ophthalmopathy. Material for sequencing was blood. The CDR3: CASSSGTGSEAFF. In DNA, the CDR3 is TGTGCCAGCTCATCAGGGACGGGCTCTGAAGCTTTCTTT.